This T cell receptor (beta chain) was recovered during a study of PD-L1 blockade in urothelial cancer (dated by TCRdb to the late 2010s). General notes on the study: Therapy was started in about 2014 for all patients, and atezolizumab 1,200 mg was administered intravenously every 3 weeks. An exploratory multi-omic analysis was conducted of the somatic, immune and clinical correlates of response to PD-L1 blockade with atezolizumab in urothelial cancer. Pretreatment blood TCR-seq was available for about 28 patients, at least one posttreatment blood collection was obtained for approximately 25 patients, and tumor TCR-seq was available for approximately 25 patients. An ECOG performance status of 0 or 1 was recorded for the patients, and 0 to 3 prior chemotherapy regimens had been received by the patients. Blood samples were analyzed at 3 weeks after treatment start (second dose) and at 6 weeks after treatment start. About nine tenths of the roughly 29 patients were identified as males with urothelial cancer of bladder origin, and a prior smoking history was reported by 18 of 29 patients. Blood samples gave median yields of about 150,000 T cells and approximately 80,000 unique TCRs, along with a median clonality of approximately 0.084. In the same patients who had TCR sequencing, pretreatment tumors also underwent whole exome sequencing and RNA sequencing. TCR sequencing covered pretreatment tumor samples and matched, serially collected peripheral blood taken before and after atezolizumab treatment. Durable clinical benefit meant progression-free survival longer than 6 months, and TCR features were also tested against progression-free and overall survival. Durable clinical benefit was achieved by nine patients but not by the remaining 20.

The trim is 3 bases for V and 5 bases for J, with a gap of 13 bases between the germline ends. Per the germline V gene, KGHSH is the CDR1 and LQKENI is the CDR2. The CDR3 holds 14 amino acids from the cysteine to the phenylalanine. The entry retains the CDR3 DNA only, 42 bases that are in frame from base 1. Synthetic TCR analog templates were spiked into each PCR to estimate absolute template abundance from read counts. TCRbeta CDR3 regions were amplified from genomic DNA with bias-controlled V and J gene primers using the immunoSEQ assay. Sequencing of rearranged TCRbeta segments was done at approximately 20X coverage. The paper's processing steps were these. Clustering was used to correct sequencing errors, and CDR3s were annotated against IMGT so that V, D and J genes could be assigned. Only productive TCRbeta rearrangements were used in downstream analyses, excluding out-of-frame or stop-codon sequences. To compute clonality, Shannon entropy was normalized by the log of the number of unique productive sequences and then subtracted from one. Fisher's exact test with Benjamini-Hochberg correction, using a cutoff of adjusted p below 0.01, was how clones that differed between time points or between blood and tumor were identified. The clones in this table, taken by TCRdb from immuneACCESS, are in-frame only. Not every clone is retained; where verified, under half of the shortfall comes from an unresolved V gene, and the cause of the rest is unknown. V and J calls and clone size come straight from that table; D and trimming were deduced from the DNA. This sample gives about 63,000 clones in total; 81% of them show up just once. Around 6% of the sample comes from the top ten.

The paper as a whole reports these results and caveats: Patients with durable benefit showed greater expansion of tumor-associated TCR clones in peripheral blood 3 weeks after starting treatment (n of about 21, p = 0.022). Improved progression-free and overall survival was found to be associated with pretreatment peripheral blood TCR clonality below the median. Because of the small sample size (n of about 30) and the many exploratory analyses performed, the results are intended to be regarded as hypothesis-generating.

Sample time point, as interpreted from the label and publication: pretreatment peripheral blood. The cohort comprised approximately 30 patients with locally advanced or metastatic urothelial carcinoma treated at Memorial Sloan Kettering on a trial protocol. Peripheral blood mononuclear cells were collected pretreatment and during treatment, with between 1 and 8 total time points obtained per patient. The Qiagen DNeasy Blood extraction kit was used to purify genomic DNA from total PBMCs and from tumor samples. Collected pretreatment and during treatment, PBMCs were isolated and stored as previously described. As regards this clone: Its antigen remains undetermined. No quality values exist for individual bases; no much larger clone is one base distant.

This sequence originates from a man aged 65-85 years with urothelial cancer. Material: PBMCs, obtained around atezolizumab (anti-PD-L1) treatment. The V gene is TRBV18 and the J gene is TRBJ1-2; the D gene lacks a confident call. The CDR3 protein is CASSPDASGYGYTF. The bases are TGTGCCAGCTCACCGGATGCATCGGGATATGGCTACACCTTC.